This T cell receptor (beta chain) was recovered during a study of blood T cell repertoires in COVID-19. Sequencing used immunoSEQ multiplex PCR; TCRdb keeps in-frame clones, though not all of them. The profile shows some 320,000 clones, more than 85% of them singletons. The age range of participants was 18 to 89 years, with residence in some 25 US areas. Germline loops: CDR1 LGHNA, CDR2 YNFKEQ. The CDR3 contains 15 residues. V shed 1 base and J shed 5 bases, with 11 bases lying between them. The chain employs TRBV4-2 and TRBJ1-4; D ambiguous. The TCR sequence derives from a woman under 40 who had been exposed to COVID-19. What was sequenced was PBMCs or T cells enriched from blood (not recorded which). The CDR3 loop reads CASSQVVSGNEKLFF. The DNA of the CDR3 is TGTGCCAGCAGCCAAGTCGTATCGGGGAATGAAAAACTGTTTTTT.